This T cell receptor beta chain was retrieved from a study of cytomegalovirus exposure and HLA in healthy donors (dated by TCRdb to the late 2010s). Background on the whole study: In an earlier analysis of approximately 640 of the donors, approximately 300 Gb of sequence data and 100 million or so unique TCR beta sequences from about 179 million T cells were reported. Four to six DR-DQ haplotypes were handled as single units for association and clustering because linkage in the cohort was strong. The number of donors typed differed by locus, with 629-630 for A, B, C, DRB1 and DQB1, around 500 for DQA1, approximately 580 for DPA1, and over 400 for DPB1. To decide whether each TCR beta V gene segment behaved as functional or pseudogenic, an earlier analysis of approximately 590 of the donors relied on high-throughput TCR beta sequencing. A later genetic analysis took genome-wide SNP genotypes for about 60% of the roughly 670 donors and used that subset as a discovery cohort. Rather than using new phenotypic data, the later analysis identified candidate immune exposures from TCR beta sequences and from how often those sequences occurred across donors. The study aimed to test whether cataloging public T cell receptors could reveal signatures of past pathogen exposure. Among some 410 genotyped donors of the cohort, an average of about 240,000 unique TCR beta nucleotide sequences was sequenced per donor, of which 15% to 20% were non-productive. All discovery cohort repertoires had been generated using a single sequencing platform. Donor age, sex, ethnicity and CMV serostatus were compiled alongside the repertoire data. HLA typing included class I and class II loci at four-digit resolution. High-throughput TCR immunosequencing, statistical association of individual TCRs with disease status, and machine learning were combined to predict cytomegalovirus infection status. To study patterns of TCR occurrence, a later analysis re-analyzed previously published TCR beta repertoires from around 700 donors and added high-resolution HLA genotyping. About 300 gigabases of sequencing data and tens of millions of unique TCR sequences were included in an early release covering several hundred HLA-typed donors. Among the approximately 400 genotyped donors, under 90% belonged to the genetic ancestry cluster associated with self-reported Caucasian donors. The T cell repertoires of several hundred subjects were profiled by immunosequencing and related to cytomegalovirus serostatus. A separate validation cohort of roughly 130 different subjects was used in addition to the roughly 620-subject first cohort. On the study overall, not on this receptor specifically: Because HLA typing was missing for some donors at each locus, association tests included only the typed subset. Correlated functional status among segregating V segments might be attributable to linkage disequilibrium, but an unknown experimental factor could not be ruled out. At a false discovery rate of 0.05, a later analysis linked around 15,000 TCR beta sequences to specific HLA alleles. Some IMGT-functional V segments, including TRBV6-2 and TRBV6-3, could not be told apart with the 87-base-pair reads, so those segments were excluded. A later genetic analysis reported fewer N-insertions in productive TCRs among donors in an Asian-associated ancestry cluster than the approximately 700-donor mean. Most TCR sequences were seen in very few donors, while some public TCRs were found in many individuals. A cluster of highly shared sequence variants was judged likely to be a technical artifact of the sequencing pipeline. When HLA alleles, especially DR and DQ, strongly co-occurred, TCR associations were difficult to assign to individual alleles. In this cohort, only TCR beta chains were sequenced, and detectable features were limited by the absence of alpha or paired-chain data. A later analysis found that HLA-associated TCR beta chains were more clonally expanded and had lower generation probabilities than equally common non-associated chains. A further reported finding was that TCR beta sequences accurately predicted the HLA-A and HLA-B alleles for most subjects in the first cohort. The classifier was reported to diagnose cytomegalovirus status with high specificity and sensitivity in both the original and validation cohorts. According to a later analysis, parvovirus B19, influenza, CMV and Epstein-Barr virus appeared linked to several top co-occurrence clusters. The authors suggested that the approach could potentially be generalized to other disease states and immunological phenotypes. A total of some 180 TCR beta chains were listed by the study as associated with cytomegalovirus. For the cohort, immune exposure information was limited to CMV serostatus. In an earlier analysis of around 500 of the donors, most TCR beta V segments appeared in productive rearrangements about 87% or about 30% of the time, broadly matching IMGT annotations. In a later analysis, most CMV-associated TCR beta chains were found to appear HLA-restricted, with HLA associations seemingly driven largely by CMV exposure. In vitro tests confirmed that a few of the cytomegalovirus-associated TCR beta chains recognize cytomegalovirus antigens. Because counts were too low, approximately 18 rarely observed V segments, including chromosome 9 orphons, were excluded from the earlier analysis of 587 of the donors. The presence/absence analyses assumed that sequencing depth was roughly uniform across donors, and that assumption may not be true. A later genetic analysis associated a missense DCLRE1C variant with V-gene and J-gene trimming of TCR beta chains, and an independent cohort replicated the association. In a later analysis, the rate of TCR association differed among HLA loci, with DRB1 alleles having the most associated TCRs and HLA-C alleles having the fewest.

In this sample, this clone turned up a few times. Which antigen it targets is not known. No much larger clonotype is one base removed from it; base qualities were not supplied. Preparation of the library involved the immunoSEQ multiplex PCR assay. For the multiplex PCR, a mixture combining 60 forward primers for TCR Vbeta segments and 13 reverse primers for TCR Jbeta segments was used. The CDR3 region of rearranged TCR beta genes was amplified from genomic DNA by a multiplex PCR assay. Amplified TCR beta libraries were sequenced as 87-base-pair reads on the Illumina HiSeq System. As for the original processing: A later analysis counted some 74 million unique TCR beta chains across the 650 to 700 repertoires, and 10 million to 11 million of these chains were shared by at least two donors. Raw reads were error-corrected and collapsed into unique sequences by a nearest-neighbor algorithm in which closely related sequences were merged to remove PCR and sequencing errors. V, D and J gene segments were assigned by aligning CDR3 sequences to IMGT reference sequences. Each retained sequence needed at least a six-nucleotide match to both a V gene segment and a J gene segment. Rearrangements were called productive when the CDR3 lacked stop codons and stayed in frame with V and J; all others were non-productive. Following IMGT convention, CDR3 was defined as the stretch from the second conserved V-encoded cysteine to the conserved J-encoded phenylalanine. The earlier analysis of about 620 of the donors excluded sequences that lacked an unambiguous match to a single V gene segment. An earlier analysis of fewer than 750 of the donors classified V segments as functional when productive rearrangements were above 56.7% and as segregating when the standard deviation between donors was above 5%. A statistical classification framework was built to diagnose cytomegalovirus status from the catalog of TCR beta chain sequences. V and J gene assignment, in a later analysis, came from comparing TCR nucleotide sequences with IMGT/GENE-DB human TR gene sequences. Using the TCRdist pipeline, a later analysis assigned CDR3 sequences along with most-parsimonious VDJ recombination scenarios. A later analysis defined each TCR beta chain by its CDR3 amino acid sequence plus V-gene family, and excluded reads lacking a unique V-gene family. A later analysis removed nearly 600 highly shared, low-generation-probability nucleotide sequences to deal with suspected cross-contamination and a sequencing artifact. A later analysis calculated a clonal expansion index for each public chain from normalized within-repertoire ranks of inferred template counts. In a later analysis, generation probabilities were computed using a VDJ recombination model fitted to out-of-frame rearrangements, and the results were checked against IGoR. Hypergeometric tests were used in a later analysis to score TCR-TCR, TCR-HLA and TCR-CMV co-occurrence, with a repertoire-size bias correction applied to the TCR pairs. To estimate false discovery rates, a later analysis permuted the HLA or CMV assignments 20 times. In a later analysis, co-occurring TCRs were grouped using DBSCAN, and TCRdist sequence similarity was added for clustering within HLA-allele-positive subsets. Repertoires with fewer than 30,000 or more than 120,000 public chains were left out of co-occurrence clustering, as were several repertoires with anomalous nucleotide sharing. As stored in TCRdb, this immuneACCESS dataset retains in-frame rearrangements with V and J assigned. A fraction of the clones does not appear; measured against another copy, unresolved V genes explain less than half of the discrepancy, and the remainder lacks a known reason. The V and J calls and clone size were taken over from that table, and D and trimming were inferred from the DNA. This sample is represented by 100,000 or so clones; approximately 70% of them were singletons. The top ten constitute roughly 3% of the sample.

In total, roughly 670 healthy bone marrow donors made up the cohort. At the time of sampling, every cohort member was nominally healthy, though immune exposures that went unrecorded were likely present. The donor was CMV seronegative and belonged to the group of approximately 320 seronegative cohort members. Every donor gave a peripheral blood sample, and the peripheral blood mononuclear cells from that sample were used for TCR beta sequencing. Genomic DNA was extracted from the blood cell samples with the Qiagen DNeasy Blood Extraction Kit. From V the trimming removes 2 bases and from J it removes 3 bases, while the gene matches leave 4 bases of the junction unaccounted for. For CDR1 and CDR2, the germline V gene lists SGHRS and YFSETQ. The CDR3, cysteine through phenylalanine, is 14 amino acids long. The entry retains the CDR3 DNA only, 42 bases that are in frame from base 1.

The receptor was derived from a man aged 25-45 years in good health and CMV-seronegative. The receptor chain draws on TRBV5-1 and TRBJ2-5, with 7 central nucleotides matching TRBD2. The sequenced sample consisted of PBMCs. Read as DNA, the sequence is TGCGCCAGCAGCTTCGGGGGGACGGAAGAGACCCAGTACTTC. This translates into CASSFGGTEETQYF. With all but the CDR3 taken from the reference TRBV5-1 and TRBJ2-5 genes, the full variable domain is: KAGVTQTPRYLIKTRGQQVTLSCSPISGHRSVSWYQQTPGQGLQFLFEYFSETQRNKGNFPGRFSGRQFSNSRSEMNVSTLELGDSALYLCASSFGGTEETQYFGPGTRLLVL.